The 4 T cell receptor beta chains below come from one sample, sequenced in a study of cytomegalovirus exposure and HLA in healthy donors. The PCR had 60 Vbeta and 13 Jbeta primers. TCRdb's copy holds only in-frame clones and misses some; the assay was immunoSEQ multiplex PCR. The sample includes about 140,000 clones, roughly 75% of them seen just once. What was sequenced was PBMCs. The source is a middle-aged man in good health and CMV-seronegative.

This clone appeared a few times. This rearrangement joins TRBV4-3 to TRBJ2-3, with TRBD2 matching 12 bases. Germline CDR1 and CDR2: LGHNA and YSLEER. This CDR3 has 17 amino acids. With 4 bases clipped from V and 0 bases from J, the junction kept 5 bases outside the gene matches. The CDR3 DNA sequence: TGCGCCAGCAGCCCTGGACTAGCGGGACGAAGCACAGATACGCAGTATTTT. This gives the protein CASSPGLAGRSTDTQYF.

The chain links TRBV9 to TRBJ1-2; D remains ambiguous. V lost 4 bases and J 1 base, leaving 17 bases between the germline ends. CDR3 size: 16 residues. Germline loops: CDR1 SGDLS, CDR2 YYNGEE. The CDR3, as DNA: TGTGCCAGCAGCCCAGAAGGCGCAGGTCGTAACTATGGCTACACCTTC. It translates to CASSPEGAGRNYGYTF.

CDR3 sequence reads: CASKEGVAGYTF. CDR3 coding DNA: TGTGCCAGCAAAGAGGGGGTAGCTGGCTACACCTTC. The rearrangement joins TRBV2 to TRBJ1-2; tentatively, D is TRBD1 (6 bases). There are 12 residues in the CDR3. Germline lookup yields CDR1 SNHLY and CDR2 FYNNEI. Trimming took 7 bases from V and 7 from J, leaving 13 bases between them.

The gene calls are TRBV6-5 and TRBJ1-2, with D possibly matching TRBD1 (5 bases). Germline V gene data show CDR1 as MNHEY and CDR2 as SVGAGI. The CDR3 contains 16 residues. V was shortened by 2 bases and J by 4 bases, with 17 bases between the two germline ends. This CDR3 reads CASSYGTAGKGYGYTF. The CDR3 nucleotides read TGTGCCAGCAGTTACGGGACTGCAGGGAAGGGCTATGGCTACACCTTC.